Below, 13 T cell receptor beta chains from the same sample are listed, as sequenced in a study of post-analysis software for immune sequencing data. The library was made from cDNA and included unique molecular identifiers. TCRdb ran MiXCR on the PCR reads and lists one entry per CDR3 protein. The sample holds some 890,000 distinct CDR3 sequences, about 53% seen once. Their antigen targets remain unknown. Study-wide findings and caveats: The study found TRBV5-6, TRBV5-1 and TRBV20-1 among 5 or 6 TRBV segments more frequent in patients than controls.

Sequencing was performed on blood. These receptor sequences come from a girl between 5 and 17 years old with multiple sclerosis.

The genes are TRBV29-1 and TRBJ1-5; no clear D gene. Per the germline V gene, CDR1 is SQVTM and CDR2 is ANQGSEA. This CDR3 spans 15 amino acids. V was trimmed by 6 bases and J by 9 bases, leaving 24 bases between them. The CDR3 sequence is CSVQITGGWNAPQHF. The CDR3 bases are TGCAGCGTGCAAATAACGGGAGGATGGAACGCGCCCCAGCATTTT.

This clonotype was found a few times. This rearrangement joins TRBV7-9 to TRBJ2-7; D remains ambiguous. CDR3 length: 15 residues. Trimming removed 5 bases from V and 2 bases from J, with 16 bases in between. Germline V CDR1 and CDR2: SEHNR, FQNEAQ (reference sequence). The CDR3 nucleotides read TGTGCCAGCAGCCGCTACCTGGACGGAGCCTACGAGCAGTACTTC. Its translation is CASSRYLDGAYEQYF.

This clonotype was observed a few times. The rearrangement links TRBV7-9 to TRBJ2-7; 8 nucleotides agree with TRBD1. The ends lost 5 bases at V and 2 bases at J; junction bases unmatched: 5. The CDR3 totals 14 residues. The V gene's germline CDR1 is SEHNR and CDR2 FQNEAQ (reference sequence). The CDR3 coding sequence is TGTGCCAGCAGCCACCGGGACAGGACCTACGAGCAGTACTTC. Protein product: CASSHRDRTYEQYF.

This chain connects TRBV7-2 to TRBJ2-7, with D perhaps matching TRBD1 or TRBD2 (6 bases each). CDR1 is SGHTA and CDR2 is FQGNSA in the germline V gene. The V and J ends lost 2 bases and 5 bases respectively, with 13 bases between them. The CDR3 is made up of 14 amino acids. CDR3 coding DNA: TGTGCCAGCAGCTTATGGGGGGCCGGAGACGAGCAGTACTTC. This encodes CASSLWGAGDEQYF.

The chain combines TRBV12-3 or TRBV12-4 with TRBJ2-7; 11 nucleotides line up with TRBD1. V lost 3 bases and J lost 2; bases outside the gene matches: 9. This CDR3 is 17 amino acids long. DNA of the CDR3: TGTGCCAGCAGTTTCTCGGACAGGGGGCTGAAGGCCTACGAGCAGTACTTC. Its translation is CASSFSDRGLKAYEQYF.

V gene TRBV20-1 combines with J gene TRBJ2-7; TRBD2 matches 11 bases. V lost 6 bases to trimming and J lost 4 bases; unmatched junction nucleotides: 11. Germline V gives CDR1 DFQATT, CDR2 SNEGSKA (reference sequence). The CDR3 has 15 residues. Here the CDR3 reads CSAHIAGGPRYEQYF. The CDR3 bases are TGCAGTGCCCATATAGCGGGGGGGCCTAGATACGAGCAGTACTTC.

This clonotype has just a few counts. The chain links TRBV27 to TRBJ2-4; the D gene could be TRBD1 or TRBD2 (6 bases each). The last part of the DNA fits TRBJ2-5 better; the J call may be wrong. The CDR3 runs 16 residues. In germline, CDR1 is MNHEY, CDR2 SMNVEV (reference sequence). This CDR3 is CASSLFGGHVEETQYF. The CDR3 region has the DNA TGTGCCAGCAGTTTATTCGGGGGACACGTAGAAGAGACCCAGTACTTC.

The rearrangement links TRBV2 to TRBJ2-7; TRBD2 might be the D (5 bases). CDR1 is SNHLY and CDR2 is FYNNEI in the germline V gene. V lost 8 bases and J lost 6, with 17 bases in between. CDR3 length: 13 amino acids. The CDR3 region has the DNA TGTGCCAGCGCCCGGGGTTCGGGATCCGAGCAGTACTTC. This translates into CASARGSGSEQYF.

The rearrangement links TRBV30 to TRBJ2-3; D unclear. Germline V gene lookup returns CDR1 GTSNPN and CDR2 SVGIG (reference sequence). The ends were cut back, 0 bases at V and 5 bases at J, with 6 bases in the middle. The CDR3 is 12 amino acids. The CDR3 is CAWSVLLDTQYF. The CDR3 nucleotides are TGTGCCTGGAGTGTACTGTTAGATACGCAGTATTTT.

In this sample, this clonotype turned up a few times. This chain links TRBV20-1 with TRBJ2-7; 8 nucleotides agree with TRBD1. Germline V gives CDR1 DFQATT, CDR2 SNEGSKA (reference sequence). J was trimmed by 5 bases and V by 0 bases; bases with no gene match: 3. CDR3 length: 13 residues. CDR3 DNA: TGCAGTGCTAGAGAGGACAGGGTCCACGAGCAGTACTTC. It encodes CSAREDRVHEQYF.

This rearrangement joins TRBV12-5 to TRBJ2-7, with D uncertain. Germline V gene data show CDR1 as LGHNT and CDR2 as FRNRAP. Trimming took 1 base from V and 2 from J, leaving 6 bases between them. The CDR3 is 13 amino acids. The CDR3 loop is CASGLDRTYEQYF. The CDR3 DNA reads as TGTGCTAGTGGTTTGGACAGAACCTACGAGCAGTACTTC.

V and J are TRBV28 and TRBJ2-7, with D possibly matching TRBD2 (5 bases). Germline V gene sequence: CDR1 MDHEN, CDR2 SYDVKM. The length of the CDR3 is 16 residues. Trimming left V 5 bases short and J 0 bases short, with 17 bases between. CDR3 coding DNA: TGTGCCAGCAGTCCCCCTTCTAGCTTCTACTCCTACGAGCAGTACTTC. Translating gives CASSPPSSFYSYEQYF.

The chain recombines TRBV29-1 with TRBJ2-7; D unclear. V lost 7 bases to trimming and J lost 2 bases, with 9 bases between them. The germline CDR1 and CDR2 sequences are SQVTM and ANQGSEA. This CDR3 is built from 11 residues. CDR3 bases: TGCAGCGCAAACATGGCCTACGAGCAGTACTTC. Residues: CSANMAYEQYF.